These T cell receptor beta chains were read from a single sample in a study of cytomegalovirus exposure and HLA in healthy donors. Generated by immunoSEQ multiplex PCR, the TCRdb table keeps only in-frame clones and is missing some. This sample has about 120,000 clones, with under 20% found just once. Sequenced: PBMCs. The receptor source for this set is a female donor in good health and CMV-seropositive. Each CDR3 is given with its conserved first and last residue. A D gene is named only where the DNA matches it firmly. Size is stated for part of the rows, as once, few or many counts, or as a class when the clone is expanded.

J gene,V gene,D gene,clone size,CDR3 protein,CDR3 DNA
TRBJ2-7,TRBV5-6,NA,NA,CASSDGGPVEQYF,TGTGCCAGCAGCGACGGGGGGCCGGTGGAGCAGTACTTC
TRBJ2-3,TRBV7-9,NA,NA,CASSPISTDTQYF,TGTGCCAGCAGCCCCATTAGCACAGATACGCAGTATTTT
TRBJ2-5,TRBV5-1,TRBD2,NA,CASTRAGESQETQYF,TGCGCCAGCACCAGAGCGGGAGAGTCGCAAGAGACCCAGTACTTC
TRBJ2-7,TRBV27,TRBD2,few,CASSSYRGLAVQHF,TGTGCCAGCAGTTCGTATCGGGGACTAGCGGTTCAGCACTTC
TRBJ2-3,TRBV4-2,TRBD2,few,CASSQDGLAGVGVSDTQYF,TGTGCCAGCAGCCAAGATGGACTAGCGGGAGTGGGGGTTTCAGATACGCAGTATTTT
TRBJ2-1,TRBV25-1,NA,few,CASSTLQIPNNEQFF,TGTGCCAGCAGCACTCTCCAAATCCCCAACAATGAGCAGTTCTTC
TRBJ1-2,TRBV6-1,TRBD1,few,CASSLRQGDYGYTF,TGTGCCAGCAGTCTAAGACAGGGAGACTATGGCTACACCTTC
TRBJ1-5,TRBV4-2,NA,few,CASSPRGRGEPQHF,TGTGCCAGCAGCCCTAGGGGCCGTGGTGAGCCCCAGCATTTT
TRBJ2-7,TRBV19,NA,few,CASRGGMAGGTGEQYF,TGTGCCAGTAGGGGGGGAATGGCTGGCGGGACGGGCGAGCAGTACTTC
TRBJ1-5,TRBV4-3,NA,few,CASSPDTDRLNQPQHF,TGCGCCAGCAGCCCAGATACAGACAGACTCAATCAGCCCCAGCATTTT
TRBJ1-2,TRBV9,TRBD1,few,CASSTDRQGATYGYTF,TGTGCCAGCAGTACGGACAGACAGGGTGCTACCTATGGCTACACCTTC
TRBJ2-7,TRBV6-1,TRBD1,NA,CASSVHAPGQGGYEQYF,TGTGCCAGCAGTGTCCACGCCCCCGGACAGGGGGGATACGAGCAGTACTTC
TRBJ2-7,TRBV7-8,NA,few,CASSPRVAVGGYEQYF,TGTGCCAGCAGCCCTCGGGTCGCAGTAGGGGGCTACGAGCAGTACTTC
TRBJ1-2,TRBV2,NA,once,CASSEAGANYGYTF,TGTGCCAGCAGTGAAGCCGGGGCTAACTATGGCTACACCTTC
TRBJ1-1,TRBV7-9,TRBD1,few,CASSLEQGARWTEAFF,TGTGCCAGCAGCTTAGAACAGGGGGCAAGATGGACGGAAGCTTTCTTT
TRBJ2-6,TRBV14,NA,NA,CASSRGPGANVLTF,TGTGCCAGCAGCCGAGGGCCTGGGGCCAACGTCCTGACTTTC
TRBJ1-5,TRBV18,NA,few,CASPFEVPRNSNQPQHF,TGTGCCAGCCCTTTTGAGGTTCCCCGAAATAGCAATCAGCCCCAGCATTTT
TRBJ2-7,TRBV29-1,NA,few,CSVAPTVGVYEQYF,TGCAGCGTTGCCCCCACGGTGGGAGTCTACGAGCAGTACTTC
TRBJ1-2,TRBV5-4,NA,few,CASSLGNQGNYGYTF,TGTGCCAGCAGCTTGGGTAATCAGGGTAACTATGGCTACACCTTC
TRBJ2-7,TRBV30,NA,few,CAWTAGQLTYEQYF,TGTGCCTGGACCGCGGGACAGTTGACCTACGAGCAGTACTTC
TRBJ2-7,TRBV10-3,NA,few,CAIGTFSSYEQYF,TGTGCCATCGGGACTTTCAGCTCCTACGAGCAGTACTTC
TRBJ2-3,TRBV18,NA,few,CASSPTTSTDTQYF,TGTGCCAGCTCACCAACTACTAGCACAGATACGCAGTATTTT
TRBJ1-1,TRBV18,NA,NA,CASSPPTDTEAFF,TGTGCCAGCTCACCACCAACGGACACTGAAGCTTTCTTT
TRBJ1-1,TRBV6-5,NA,few,CASTPQSGQRAFF,TGTGCCAGCACCCCGCAGTCGGGTCAGAGGGCTTTCTTT
TRBJ2-4,TRBV2,NA,NA,CAGGLAKNIQYF,TGTGCCGGGGGACTAGCCAAAAACATTCAGTACTTC
TRBJ2-3,TRBV9,TRBD2,once,CASSVSGGGLATDTQYF,TGTGCCAGCAGCGTCTCTGGGGGAGGGCTAGCGACAGATACGCAGTATTTT
TRBJ1-5,TRBV28,TRBD1,NA,CASSSPGGSNQPQHF,TGTGCCAGCAGTAGTCCAGGGGGTAGCAATCAGCCCCAGCATTTT
TRBJ2-7,TRBV30,NA,few,CAWGAGVEQYF,TGTGCCTGGGGGGCAGGGGTCGAGCAGTACTTC
TRBJ1-1,TRBV28,NA,NA,CASTLRGETEAFF,TGTGCCAGCACCCTGCGGGGGGAGACGGAAGCTTTCTTT
TRBJ2-3,TRBV27,TRBD2,NA,CASSFLGLAGASDTQYF,TGTGCCAGCAGTTTTCTAGGACTAGCGGGAGCCTCAGATACGCAGTATTTT
TRBJ1-1,TRBV2,TRBD1,NA,CASEVTGDTEAFF,TGTGCCAGCGAGGTGACAGGGGACACTGAAGCTTTCTTT
TRBJ2-7,TRBV30,NA,NA,CAWSPDPGFSRAYEQYF,TGTGCCTGGAGTCCAGACCCGGGTTTCTCGAGGGCCTACGAGCAGTACTTC
TRBJ1-5,TRBV30,TRBD1,NA,CASTGQGDQPQHF,TGTGCCTCGACGGGACAGGGGGATCAGCCCCAGCATTTT
TRBJ2-5,TRBV10-3,NA,NA,CAIRGRETQYF,TGTGCCATCAGGGGGAGGGAGACCCAGTACTTC
TRBJ2-5,TRBV7-9,TRBD2,few,CASSPGLAGSKTQYF,TGTGCCAGCAGCCCAGGACTAGCGGGTAGTAAGACCCAGTACTTC
TRBJ1-1,TRBV27,NA,few,CASSLSRAVEAFF,TGTGCCAGCAGTTTATCACGAGCGGTTGAGGCTTTCTTT
TRBJ2-1,TRBV18,TRBD1,NA,CASSPGQGRDNEQFF,TGTGCCAGCTCACCAGGACAGGGGAGGGACAATGAGCAGTTCTTC
TRBJ2-3,TRBV29-1,NA,NA,CSVGGRNTDTQYF,TGCAGCGTTGGGGGCAGAAACACAGATACGCAGTATTTT
TRBJ1-5,TRBV28,NA,few,CASSGGSGGNQPQHF,TGTGCCAGCAGCGGTGGGTCGGGAGGCAATCAGCCCCAGCATTTT
TRBJ2-3,TRBV6-5,TRBD2,few,CASSTGRDTDTQYF,TGTGCCAGCAGCACGGGGAGGGACACAGATACGCAGTATTTT
TRBJ1-5,TRBV6-5,TRBD1,NA,CASSYGQGGQPQHF,TGTGCCAGCAGTTACGGACAGGGTGGTCAGCCCCAGCATTTT
TRBJ2-7,TRBV5-5,TRBD1,few,CASSSTGYEQYF,TGTGCCAGCAGCTCGACAGGGTACGAGCAGTACTTC